This T cell receptor beta chain was found in a study of cytomegalovirus exposure and HLA in healthy donors (dated 2017 in TCRdb). About the study as a whole: The 550 to 750 repertoires of the first cohort and the roughly 120 validation repertoires were produced on the same platform, according to a later analysis. The study aimed to test whether cataloging public T cell receptors could reveal signatures of past pathogen exposure. In addition to the first cohort of approximately 670 subjects, a separate validation cohort of 120 different subjects was used. The study combined high-throughput TCR immunosequencing, statistical association of individual TCRs with disease status, and machine learning to predict cytomegalovirus infection status. The study at large found these results: The authors suggested that the approach could potentially be generalized to other disease states and immunological phenotypes. Most TCR sequences were seen in very few donors, while some public TCRs were found in many individuals. Of the cluster scores, about 94% were above 0 in a later analysis, which found that TCRs clustered in the first cohort also tended to co-occur in the 120 validation repertoires. In vitro tests confirmed that a few of the cytomegalovirus-associated TCR beta chains recognize cytomegalovirus antigens. All 130 or so repertoires were used to score co-occurrence in the validation cohort in a later analysis, because that analysis had no HLA typing for the cohort. In the study, about 150 TCR beta chains were listed as associated with cytomegalovirus. In both the original and validation cohorts, the classifier was reported to diagnose cytomegalovirus status with high specificity and sensitivity.

Separate from the roughly 630-subject first cohort, the validation cohort of about 120 subjects was the group to which the donors belonged. The germline V gene sets CDR1 to MNHEY and CDR2 to SVGAGI. Including the terminal cysteine and phenylalanine, the CDR3 comprises 15 residues. CDR3 DNA is the only sequence kept; it has 45 bases, read in frame from the first base. Trimming at the junction amounts to 5 bases on V and 4 bases on J, and the germline ends lie 15 bases apart. To prepare the library, the immunoSEQ multiplex PCR assay was applied. As for how the authors treated the data: To diagnose cytomegalovirus status from the catalog of TCR beta chain sequences, a statistical classification framework was built. Imported from immuneACCESS, the table was reduced by TCRdb to in-frame sequences with V and J called. These copies leave out some clones; in studies compared against another copy, an unresolved V gene accounts for under half, and the cause of the remainder is not known. V and J calls and clone size come straight from that table; D and trimming were deduced from the DNA. The sample contains about 78,000 clones, about 95% of them found a single time. The ten largest clones take up 1.6% of the sample.

In the case of this clone: The target of this receptor is not known. Base qualities are missing; no much larger clone stands one base away.

The sequence was collected from a young man in good health and CMV-seropositive. The V gene is TRBV6-5 and the J gene is TRBJ1-3; the D segment cannot be called with confidence. Sequencing was carried out using PBMCs. The DNA sequence reads TGTGCCAGCAGTCCGGCGGCCGGCACCGGAAACACCATATATTTT. Protein translation: CASSPAAGTGNTIYF.